This TCR beta chain was recovered during a study (dated by TCRdb to 2015 to 2016). Library creation used RT-PCR. Sequencing instrument: Illumina MiSeq. The raw public reads went through TCRdb reprocessing: fastp at Q25, MiXCR clone calling, in-frame beta chains kept. Each entry merges the rows of one CDR3 protein and shows their most common DNA and genes. The sample includes about 680,000 distinct CDR3 sequences, with 12% to 15% observed a single time. The ten largest make up about 3.6% of the sample. The CDR3 starts with the cysteine, ends with the phenylalanine, and has 15 residues. CDR3 DNA only is kept here, 45 bases in frame from base 1. For CDR1 and CDR2, the germline V gene (reference sequence) lists SSHAT and FNYEAQ. This clonotype was seen a few times. Its antigen remains unidentified. Sequence at one end of the junction differs from germline and may be a read error.

The sequence was obtained from a female donor in good health, serving as a healthy control. The V and J segments used are TRBV7-7 and TRBJ2-5, and 7 junctional nucleotides match TRBD2. Source material: memory CD4+ T cells from blood. The DNA sequence follows: TGTGCTAGCAGCACCGGGACTACGAACCAAGAGACCCAGTACTTC. Its amino acids are CASSTGTTNQETQYF.